This is a list of T cell receptor beta chains from one sample in a study of PD-1 blockade in classical Hodgkin lymphoma. Assay used: immunoSEQ multiplex PCR; TCRdb lists only in-frame clones, some missing. The profile shows some 6,900 clones, 60% to 85% of them singletons. The sample consisted of peripheral blood mononuclear cells (PBMCs), taken at baseline. These receptors came from a human donor with classical Hodgkin lymphoma. CDR3s include the opening cysteine and the closing phenylalanine or tryptophan. D genes are given only for firm matches. Not every row has a clone size; where given, it reads once, few, many or a size class.

few	TRBV9	14	TRBJ2-7	NA	CASSVEVSTYEQYF	TGTGCCAGCAGCGTAGAAGTCAGTACCTACGAGCAGTACTTC
NA	TRBV30	13	TRBJ1-2	TRBD1	CAWGRTGDYGYTF	TGTGCCTGGGGACGGACAGGGGACTATGGCTACACCTTC
NA	TRBV5-1	14	TRBJ2-3	NA	CASSFTTQPDTQYF	TGCGCCAGCAGCTTCACTACCCAGCCAGATACGCAGTATTTT
NA	TRBV7-7	13	TRBJ2-5	TRBD2	CASSLEGGVAQYF	TGTGCTAGCAGCTTAGAGGGAGGGGTGGCCCAGTACTTC
NA	TRBV2	13	TRBJ1-1	NA	CASSLDSNTEAFF	TGTGCCAGCAGTCTGGACAGTAACACTGAAGCTTTCTTT
NA	TRBV7-6	14	TRBJ2-5	NA	CASSPHLIQETQYF	TGTGCCAGCAGCCCTCATCTAATCCAAGAGACCCAGTACTTC
NA	TRBV5-8	13	TRBJ2-1	NA	CASSDYIYNEQFF	TGTGCCAGCAGCGACTATATCTACAATGAGCAGTTCTTC
once	TRBV2	11	TRBJ2-5	NA	CASRNQETQYF	TGTGCCAGCAGAAACCAAGAGACCCAGTACTTC
medium-sized	TRBV21-1	10	TRBJ2-7	NA	CASSKEKQYF	TGTGCCAGCAGCAAAGAGAAGCAGTACTTC
NA	TRBV15	15	TRBJ2-7	TRBD1	CATSREQGSTYEQYF	TGTGCCACCAGCAGAGAACAGGGGTCCACCTACGAGCAGTACTTC
few	TRBV19	15	TRBJ1-4	TRBD1	CASRETGGDKQKLFF	TGTGCCAGTAGGGAGACAGGGGGCGATAAACAAAAACTGTTTTTT
NA	TRBV5-6	16	TRBJ2-5	TRBD2	CASSLDVGRTQETQYF	TGTGCCAGCAGCTTGGACGTCGGGAGGACACAAGAGACCCAGTACTTC
NA	TRBV6-6	14	TRBJ2-1	TRBD1	CASSSFSGTGVPFF	TGTGCCAGCAGTTCCTTCTCCGGGACAGGGGTCCCGTTCTTC
NA	TRBV2	16	TRBJ1-5	NA	CASSDWGYYSNQPQHF	TGTGCCAGCAGTGACTGGGGCTATTATAGCAATCAGCCCCAGCATTTT